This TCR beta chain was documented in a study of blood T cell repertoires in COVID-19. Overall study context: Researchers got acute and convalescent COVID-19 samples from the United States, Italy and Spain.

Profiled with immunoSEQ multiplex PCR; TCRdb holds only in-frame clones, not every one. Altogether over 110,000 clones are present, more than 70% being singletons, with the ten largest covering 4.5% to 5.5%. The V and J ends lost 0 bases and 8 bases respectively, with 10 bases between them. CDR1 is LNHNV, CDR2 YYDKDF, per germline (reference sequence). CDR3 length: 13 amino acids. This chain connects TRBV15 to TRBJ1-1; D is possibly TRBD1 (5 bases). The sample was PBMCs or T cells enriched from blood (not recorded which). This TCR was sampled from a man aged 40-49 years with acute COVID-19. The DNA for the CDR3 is TGTGCCACCAGCAGAGACTTGACAGCAGAAGCTTTCTTT. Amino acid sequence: CATSRDLTAEAFF. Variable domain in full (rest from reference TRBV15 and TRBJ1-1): DAMVIQNPRYQVTQFGKPVTLSCSQTLNHNVMYWYQQKSSQAPKLLFHYYDKDFNNEADTPDNFQSRRPNTSFCFLDIRSPGLGDTAMYLCATSRDLTAEAFFGQGTRLTVV.